The rows below give T cell receptor beta chains drawn from one sample of a study of T cell responses to AZD1222 COVID-19 vaccine. Sequenced by immunoSEQ multiplex PCR; TCRdb stores in-frame clones only, minus some. The table lists over 60,000 clones, approximately 85% of them singletons, with around 25% in the top ten. Sequences were derived from peripheral blood, sampled on day 0 of MenACWY control vaccination. The receptors were sampled from an adult in good health. The CDR3 runs from the conserved cysteine through the conserved F or W. The D gene is left open where the match is weak. Size is omitted from some rows. Given values are once, few, many or a class for expanded clones.

cdr3_aa: CSARRSDTQYF
cdr3_nt: TGCAGTGCTAGGAGGAGCGATACGCAGTATTTT
clone_size: -
d_call: -
j_call: TRBJ2-3
v_call: TRBV20-1

cdr3_aa: CASSQSYSPYTEAFF
cdr3_nt: TGCGCCAGCAGTCAATCCTACAGTCCGTACACTGAAGCTTTCTTT
clone_size: few
d_call: -
j_call: TRBJ1-1
v_call: TRBV23-1

cdr3_aa: CASSPWGTNEKLFF
cdr3_nt: TGTGCCAGCAGCCCATGGGGGACTAATGAAAAACTGTTTTTT
clone_size: -
d_call: -
j_call: TRBJ1-4
v_call: TRBV5-4

cdr3_aa: CASSPGTSIDTQYF
cdr3_nt: TGTGCCAGCAGCCCTGGGACTAGCATAGATACGCAGTATTTT
clone_size: -
d_call: TRBD2
j_call: TRBJ2-3
v_call: TRBV28

cdr3_aa: CAWSGAAKETQYF
cdr3_nt: TGTGCCTGGAGCGGGGCAGCTAAAGAGACCCAGTACTTC
clone_size: -
d_call: -
j_call: TRBJ2-5
v_call: TRBV30

cdr3_aa: CASSQEGTPRTDTQYF
cdr3_nt: TGTGCCAGCAGCCAAGAAGGAACTCCACGCACAGATACGCAGTATTTT
clone_size: -
d_call: -
j_call: TRBJ2-3
v_call: TRBV3-1/TRBV3-2

cdr3_aa: CASSSLRGRSGSPLHF
cdr3_nt: TGTGCCAGCAGCTCCCTACGGGGGCGGTCGGGTTCACCCCTCCACTTT
clone_size: -
d_call: -
j_call: TRBJ1-6
v_call: TRBV11-2

cdr3_aa: CAWTEQGVTFF
cdr3_nt: TGTGCCTGGACAGAACAGGGGGTAACATTCTTC
clone_size: few
d_call: TRBD1
j_call: TRBJ2-1
v_call: TRBV30

cdr3_aa: CTSSQDNTAGFTGELFF
cdr3_nt: TGCACCAGCAGCCAAGATAATACAGCGGGGTTCACCGGGGAGCTGTTTTTT
clone_size: many
d_call: -
j_call: TRBJ2-2
v_call: TRBV1

cdr3_aa: CAWSSLAVSSYEQYF
cdr3_nt: TGTGCCTGGAGTTCCCTAGCGGTAAGCTCCTACGAGCAGTACTTC
clone_size: -
d_call: TRBD2
j_call: TRBJ2-7
v_call: TRBV30

cdr3_aa: CASSANDRGGYNEQFF
cdr3_nt: TGTGCCAGCAGTGCGAATGACAGGGGGGGCTACAATGAGCAGTTCTTC
clone_size: -
d_call: TRBD1
j_call: TRBJ2-1
v_call: TRBV25-1

cdr3_aa: CASSSQGRDTEAFF
cdr3_nt: TGCGCCAGCAGCTCACAGGGTCGGGACACTGAAGCTTTCTTT
clone_size: -
d_call: -
j_call: TRBJ1-1
v_call: TRBV5-1

cdr3_aa: CASSLLAGAGELFF
cdr3_nt: TGTGCCAGCAGCTTACTAGCGGGGGCCGGGGAGCTGTTTTTT
clone_size: -
d_call: TRBD2
j_call: TRBJ2-2
v_call: TRBV7-9

cdr3_aa: CASIGQPMSNQPQHF
cdr3_nt: TGTGCCAGCATAGGGCAACCTATGAGCAATCAGCCCCAGCATTTT
clone_size: -
d_call: -
j_call: TRBJ1-5
v_call: TRBV6-5

cdr3_aa: CASSQDVGQRYF
cdr3_nt: TGTGCCAGCAGCCAAGATGTAGGACAAAGATACTTC
clone_size: -
d_call: -
j_call: TRBJ2-7
v_call: TRBV3-1/TRBV3-2

cdr3_aa: CASSLVGGTMNTEAFF
cdr3_nt: TGTGCCAGCAGCTTGGTAGGAGGCACAATGAACACTGAAGCTTTCTTT
clone_size: -
d_call: -
j_call: TRBJ1-1
v_call: TRBV5-6

cdr3_aa: CASASFGQPQHF
cdr3_nt: TGTGCCAGCGCATCTTTCGGGCAGCCCCAGCATTTT
clone_size: few
d_call: -
j_call: TRBJ1-5
v_call: TRBV6-6

cdr3_aa: CAISMDRNQPQHF
cdr3_nt: TGTGCCATCAGTATGGACCGGAATCAGCCCCAGCATTTT
clone_size: -
d_call: -
j_call: TRBJ1-5
v_call: TRBV10-3

cdr3_aa: CASSLGAGAGGLSYEQYF
cdr3_nt: TGTGCCAGCAGCTTAGGAGCGGGTGCGGGGGGGTTGTCCTACGAGCAGTACTTC
clone_size: -
d_call: TRBD2
j_call: TRBJ2-7
v_call: TRBV7-2

cdr3_aa: CASSRAGGMSRSYNEQFF
cdr3_nt: TGTGCCAGCAGCCGAGCGGGAGGTATGTCCCGCTCCTACAATGAGCAGTTCTTC
clone_size: -
d_call: TRBD2
j_call: TRBJ2-1
v_call: TRBV3-1/TRBV3-2

cdr3_aa: CASSGPGQGNNEKLFF
cdr3_nt: TGTGCCAGCAGTGGACCGGGACAGGGCAATAATGAAAAACTGTTTTTT
clone_size: -
d_call: TRBD1
j_call: TRBJ1-4
v_call: TRBV28

cdr3_aa: CASSPQGTRTEAFF
cdr3_nt: TGTGCCAGCAGTCCACAGGGTACGAGGACTGAAGCTTTCTTT
clone_size: -
d_call: -
j_call: TRBJ1-1
v_call: TRBV28

cdr3_aa: CASSYSSQLRDTQYF
cdr3_nt: TGTGCCAGCAGTTACTCCTCCCAGCTCAGAGATACGCAGTATTTT
clone_size: -
d_call: -
j_call: TRBJ2-3
v_call: TRBV6-5

cdr3_aa: CASSVNRVRMNTEAFF
cdr3_nt: TGTGCCAGCAGCGTAAACAGGGTAAGGATGAACACTGAAGCTTTCTTT
clone_size: -
d_call: -
j_call: TRBJ1-1
v_call: TRBV9

cdr3_aa: CASRGKANTGELFF
cdr3_nt: TGTGCCAGCAGGGGGAAAGCGAACACCGGGGAGCTGTTTTTT
clone_size: -
d_call: -
j_call: TRBJ2-2
v_call: TRBV2

cdr3_aa: CASSDPKVTYEQYF
cdr3_nt: TGTGCCAGCAGTGACCCCAAAGTGACCTACGAGCAGTACTTC
clone_size: -
d_call: -
j_call: TRBJ2-7
v_call: TRBV6-1

cdr3_aa: CASRWGGATEAFF
cdr3_nt: TGTGCCAGTAGATGGGGGGGCGCAACTGAAGCTTTCTTT
clone_size: -
d_call: -
j_call: TRBJ1-1
v_call: TRBV19